This T cell receptor (beta chain) was captured in a study of blood T cell repertoires in COVID-19. Trimming left V 4 bases short and J 5 bases short, with 15 bases between. Germline-derived CDR1 and CDR2 are SGHRS and YFSETQ. The CDR3 contains 14 residues. TCRdb's table, derived via immunoSEQ multiplex PCR, lists solely in-frame clones and lacks some. The data show 180,000 or so clones, approximately 90% seen once. This rearrangement joins TRBV5-1 to TRBJ1-1; D remains ambiguous. Sequencing was carried out using peripheral blood. The TCR sequence derives from a man between 18 and 35 years old with acute or convalescent COVID-19. The CDR3 spells CASSLNGGVTEAFF. For the CDR3, the DNA is TGCGCCAGCAGCCTGAACGGCGGGGTAACTGAAGCTTTCTTT. Using reference TRBV5-1 and TRBJ1-1 for the parts outside the CDR3, the full variable domain is KAGVTQTPRYLIKTRGQQVTLSCSPISGHRSVSWYQQTPGQGLQFLFEYFSETQRNKGNFPGRFSGRQFSNSRSEMNVSTLELGDSALYLCASSLNGGVTEAFFGQGTRLTVV.